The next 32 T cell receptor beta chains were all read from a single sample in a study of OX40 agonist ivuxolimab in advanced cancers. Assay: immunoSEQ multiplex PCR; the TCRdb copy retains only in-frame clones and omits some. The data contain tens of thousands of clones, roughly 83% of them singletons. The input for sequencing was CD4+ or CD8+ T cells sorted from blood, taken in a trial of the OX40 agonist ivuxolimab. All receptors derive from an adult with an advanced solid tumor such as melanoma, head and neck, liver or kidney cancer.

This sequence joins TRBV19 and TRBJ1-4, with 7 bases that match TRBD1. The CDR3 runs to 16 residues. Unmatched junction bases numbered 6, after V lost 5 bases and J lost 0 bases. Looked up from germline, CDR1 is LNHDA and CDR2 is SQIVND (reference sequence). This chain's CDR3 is CASSPGTASTNEKLFF. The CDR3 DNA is TGTGCCAGTAGTCCGGGGACAGCCTCAACTAATGAAAAACTGTTTTTT.

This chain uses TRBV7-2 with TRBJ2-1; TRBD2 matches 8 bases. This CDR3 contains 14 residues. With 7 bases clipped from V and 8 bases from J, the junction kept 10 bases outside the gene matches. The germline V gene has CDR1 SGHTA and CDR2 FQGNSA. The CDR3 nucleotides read TGTGCCAGCATCCCACGAGCGGGAGTAGATGAGCAGTTCTTC. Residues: CASIPRAGVDEQFF.

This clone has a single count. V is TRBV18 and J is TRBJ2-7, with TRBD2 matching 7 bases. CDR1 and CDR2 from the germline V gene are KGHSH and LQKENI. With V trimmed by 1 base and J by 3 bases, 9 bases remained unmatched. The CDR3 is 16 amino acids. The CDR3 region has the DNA TGTGCCAGCTCACCACGGGCGGGAGTCACGGGCTACGAGCAGTACTTC. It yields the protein CASSPRAGVTGYEQYF.

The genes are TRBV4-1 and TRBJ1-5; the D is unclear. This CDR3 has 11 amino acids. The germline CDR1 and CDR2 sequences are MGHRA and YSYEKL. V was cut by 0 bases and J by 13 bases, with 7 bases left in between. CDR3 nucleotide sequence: TGCGCCAGCAGCCAAGAAGGGCTTCAGCATTTT. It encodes CASSQEGLQHF.

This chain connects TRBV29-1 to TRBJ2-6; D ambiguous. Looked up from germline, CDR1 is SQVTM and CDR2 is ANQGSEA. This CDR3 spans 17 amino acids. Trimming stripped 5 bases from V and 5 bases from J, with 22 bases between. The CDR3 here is CSVRMPSIQSRANVLTF. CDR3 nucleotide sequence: TGCAGCGTTCGGATGCCAAGCATACAAAGTCGGGCCAACGTCCTGACTTTC.

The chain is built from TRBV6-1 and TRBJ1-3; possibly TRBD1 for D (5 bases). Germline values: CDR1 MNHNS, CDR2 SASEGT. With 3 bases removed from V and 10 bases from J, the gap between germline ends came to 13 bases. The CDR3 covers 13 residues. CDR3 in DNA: TGTGCCAGCAGTGAGGGGCAGGGTCTTACCATATATTTT. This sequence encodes CASSEGQGLTIYF.

Here the CDR3 reads CASSQEGGGTAPYNEQFF. CDR3 bases: TGCGCCAGCAGCCAAGAAGGTGGGGGTACCGCCCCCTACAATGAGCAGTTCTTC. The chain combines TRBV4-1 with TRBJ2-1; possibly TRBD1 or TRBD2 for D (5 bases each). Germline V gives CDR1 MGHRA, CDR2 YSYEKL. There are 18 residues in the CDR3. V lost 0 bases, J lost 2 bases, and 17 bases lay in between.

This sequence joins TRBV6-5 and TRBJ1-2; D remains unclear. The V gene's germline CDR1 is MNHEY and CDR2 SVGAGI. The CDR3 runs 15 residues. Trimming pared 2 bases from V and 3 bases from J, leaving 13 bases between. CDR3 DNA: TGTGCCAGCAGTTACGAATCGACGCGGGACTATGGCTACACCTTC. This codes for CASSYESTRDYGYTF.

The CDR3 nucleotides are TGCGCCAGCAGTGAAGGGGGAAGCACAGATACGCAGTATTTT. It codes for CASSEGGSTDTQYF. This chain links TRBV5-1 with TRBJ2-3, with a possible D match to TRBD1 (6 bases). V lost 5 bases, J lost 0 bases, and 10 bases lay in between. The CDR3 is 14 residues long. The germline V gene has CDR1 SGHRS and CDR2 YFSETQ.

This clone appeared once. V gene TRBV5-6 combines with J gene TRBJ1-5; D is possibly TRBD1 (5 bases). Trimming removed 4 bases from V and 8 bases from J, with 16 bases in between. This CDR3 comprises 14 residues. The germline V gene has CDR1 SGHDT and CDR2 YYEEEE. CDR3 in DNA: TGTGCCAGCAGCCTGCGGGGACCCTGGGAGCCCCAGCATTTT. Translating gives CASSLRGPWEPQHF.

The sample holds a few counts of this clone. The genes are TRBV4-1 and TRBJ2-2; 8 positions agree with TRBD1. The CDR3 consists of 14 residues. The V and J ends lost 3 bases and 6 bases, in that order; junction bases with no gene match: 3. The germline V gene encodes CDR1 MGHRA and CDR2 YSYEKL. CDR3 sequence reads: CASSQTGAPGELFF. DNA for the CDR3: TGCGCCAGCAGCCAGACAGGGGCGCCCGGGGAGCTGTTTTTT.

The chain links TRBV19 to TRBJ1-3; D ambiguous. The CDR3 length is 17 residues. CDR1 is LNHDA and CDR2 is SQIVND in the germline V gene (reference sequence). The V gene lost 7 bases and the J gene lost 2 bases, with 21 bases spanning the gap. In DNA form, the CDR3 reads TGTGCCAGTATGAGGGAAAATCTGGGAGGACCTGGAAACACCATATATTTT. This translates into CASMRENLGGPGNTIYF.

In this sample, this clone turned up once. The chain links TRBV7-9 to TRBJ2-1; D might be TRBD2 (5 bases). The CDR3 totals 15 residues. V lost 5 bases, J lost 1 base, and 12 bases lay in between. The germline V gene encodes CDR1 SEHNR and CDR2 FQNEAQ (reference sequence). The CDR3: CASSPGRKSYNEQFF. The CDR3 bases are TGTGCCAGCAGCCCGGGGAGAAAATCCTACAATGAGCAGTTCTTC.

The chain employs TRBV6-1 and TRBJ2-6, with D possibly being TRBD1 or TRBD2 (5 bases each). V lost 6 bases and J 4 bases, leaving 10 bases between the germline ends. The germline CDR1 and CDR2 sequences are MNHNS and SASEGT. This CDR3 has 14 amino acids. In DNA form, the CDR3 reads TGTGCCAGCAGGGGGGTGCCCGGGGCCAACGTCCTGACTTTC. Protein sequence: CASRGVPGANVLTF.

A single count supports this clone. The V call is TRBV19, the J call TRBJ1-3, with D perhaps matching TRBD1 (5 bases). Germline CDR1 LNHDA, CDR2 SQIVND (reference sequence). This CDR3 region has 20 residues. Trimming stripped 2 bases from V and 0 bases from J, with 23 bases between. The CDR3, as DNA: TGTGCCAGTAGTATAAGGAGAGCGGAGGCGGGACGGGCCTCTGGAAACACCATATATTTT. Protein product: CASSIRRAEAGRASGNTIYF.

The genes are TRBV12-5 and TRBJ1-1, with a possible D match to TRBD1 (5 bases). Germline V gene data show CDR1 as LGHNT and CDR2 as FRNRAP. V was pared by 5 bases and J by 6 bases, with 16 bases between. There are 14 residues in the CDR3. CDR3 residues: CASGPILRVAEAFF. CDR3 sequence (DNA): TGTGCTAGTGGTCCTATTCTCAGGGTAGCTGAAGCTTTCTTT.

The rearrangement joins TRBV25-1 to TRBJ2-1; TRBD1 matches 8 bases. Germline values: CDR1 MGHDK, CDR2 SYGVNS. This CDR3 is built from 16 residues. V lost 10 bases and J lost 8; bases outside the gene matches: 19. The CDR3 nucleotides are TGTGCCACCAAGCCGAAGACAGGGGCACTTATCGATGAGCAGTTCTTC. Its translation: CATKPKTGALIDEQFF.

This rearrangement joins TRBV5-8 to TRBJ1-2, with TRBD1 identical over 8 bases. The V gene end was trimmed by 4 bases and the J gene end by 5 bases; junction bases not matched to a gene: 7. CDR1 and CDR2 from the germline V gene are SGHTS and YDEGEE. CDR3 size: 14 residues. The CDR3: CASSLPGQDYGYTF. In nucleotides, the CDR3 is TGTGCCAGCAGCCTGCCGGGACAGGATTATGGCTACACCTTC.

CDR3 DNA: TGTGCCAGCAGTGAACAACCGAACACTGAAGCTTTCTTT. It yields the protein CASSEQPNTEAFF. The chain links TRBV6-1 to TRBJ1-1; D gene ambiguous. Trimming cost V 2 bases and J 1 base, with 5 bases left between them. The CDR3 contains 13 residues. The germline V gene has CDR1 MNHNS and CDR2 SASEGT.

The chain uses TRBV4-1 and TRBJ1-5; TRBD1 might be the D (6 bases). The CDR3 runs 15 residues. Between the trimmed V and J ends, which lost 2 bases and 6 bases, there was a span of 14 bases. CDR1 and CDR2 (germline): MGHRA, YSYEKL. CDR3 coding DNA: TGCGCCAGCAGCCAACAACAGGGTCTAGGTCAGCCCCAGCATTTT. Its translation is CASSQQQGLGQPQHF.

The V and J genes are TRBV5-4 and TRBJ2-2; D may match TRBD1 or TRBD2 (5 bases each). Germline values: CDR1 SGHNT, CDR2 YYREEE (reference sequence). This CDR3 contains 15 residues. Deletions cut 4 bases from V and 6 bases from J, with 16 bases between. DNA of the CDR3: TGTGCCAGCAGCCCACGGGACCAGCCGGCCGGGGAGCTGTTTTTT. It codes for CASSPRDQPAGELFF.

The CDR3 here is CASSFWAPGNEQFF. The CDR3 region has the DNA TGCGCCAGCAGCTTTTGGGCCCCGGGTAATGAGCAGTTCTTC. This sequence joins TRBV5-1 and TRBJ2-1, with D unclear. The germline V gene has CDR1 SGHRS and CDR2 YFSETQ. The CDR3 extends over 14 amino acids. Trimming removed 2 bases from V and 7 bases from J, with 13 bases in between.

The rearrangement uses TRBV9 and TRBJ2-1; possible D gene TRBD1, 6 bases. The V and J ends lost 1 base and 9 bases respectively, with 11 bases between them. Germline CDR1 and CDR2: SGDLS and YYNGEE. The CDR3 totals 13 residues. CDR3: CASSVTGSGEQFF. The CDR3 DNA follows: TGTGCCAGCAGCGTAACAGGGTCCGGTGAGCAGTTCTTC. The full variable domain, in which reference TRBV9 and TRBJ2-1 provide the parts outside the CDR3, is DSGVTQTPKHLITATGQRVTLRCSPRSGDLSVYWYQQSLDQGLQFLIQYYNGEERAKGNILERFSAQQFPDLHSELNLSSLELGDSALYFCASSVTGSGEQFFGPGTRLTVL.

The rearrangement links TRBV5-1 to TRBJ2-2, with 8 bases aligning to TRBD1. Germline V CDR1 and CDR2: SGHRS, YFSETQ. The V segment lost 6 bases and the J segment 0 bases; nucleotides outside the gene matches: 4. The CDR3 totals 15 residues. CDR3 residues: CASTPGGSNTGELFF. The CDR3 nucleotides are TGCGCCAGCACCCCAGGGGGCTCGAACACCGGGGAGCTGTTTTTT.

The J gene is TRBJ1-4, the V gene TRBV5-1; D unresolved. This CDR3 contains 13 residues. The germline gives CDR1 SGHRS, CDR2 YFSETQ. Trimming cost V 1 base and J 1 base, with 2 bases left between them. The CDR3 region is CASSLKTNEKLFF. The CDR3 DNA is TGCGCCAGCAGCTTGAAAACTAATGAAAAACTGTTTTTT.

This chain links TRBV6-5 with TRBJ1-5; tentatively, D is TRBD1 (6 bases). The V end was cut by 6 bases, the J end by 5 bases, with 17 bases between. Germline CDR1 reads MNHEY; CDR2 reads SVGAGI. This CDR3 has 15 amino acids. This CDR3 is CASSWNRDSYQPQHF. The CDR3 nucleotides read TGTGCCAGCAGCTGGAACAGGGATTCGTATCAGCCCCAGCATTTT.

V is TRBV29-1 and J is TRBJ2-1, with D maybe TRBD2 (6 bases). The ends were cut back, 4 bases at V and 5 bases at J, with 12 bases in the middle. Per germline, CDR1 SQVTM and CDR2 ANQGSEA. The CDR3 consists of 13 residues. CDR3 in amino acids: CSVAGRRNNEQFF. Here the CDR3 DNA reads TGCAGCGTTGCGGGGAGGCGGAACAATGAGCAGTTCTTC.

The CDR3 protein is CASSSKLTDTQYF. The CDR3 DNA is TGCGCCAGCAGCTCCAAACTTACAGATACGCAGTATTTT. The chain combines TRBV5-1 with TRBJ2-3; unclear D gene. The CDR3 has 13 residues. The germline CDR1 and CDR2 sequences are SGHRS and YFSETQ. V was shortened by 3 bases and J by 3 bases, with 8 bases between the two germline ends.

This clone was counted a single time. The CDR3 DNA reads as TGTGCAAGTCGCCTGACAGGGGGCGCTGAAGGAAACACCATATATTTT. Encoded protein: CASRLTGGAEGNTIYF. The chain links TRBV12-2 to TRBJ1-3; TRBD1 is taken as the D call from the table, unchecked against the DNA. TRBV12-2 is a recognized pseudogene. The CDR3 runs 16 residues.

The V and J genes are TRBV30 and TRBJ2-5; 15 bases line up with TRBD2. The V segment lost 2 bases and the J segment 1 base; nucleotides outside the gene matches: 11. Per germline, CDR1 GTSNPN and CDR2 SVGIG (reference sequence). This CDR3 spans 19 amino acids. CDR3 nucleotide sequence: TGTGCCTGGAGTTTTCCGGGACTAGCGGGAGGCTACCCCCAAGAGACCCAGTACTTC. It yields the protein CAWSFPGLAGGYPQETQYF.

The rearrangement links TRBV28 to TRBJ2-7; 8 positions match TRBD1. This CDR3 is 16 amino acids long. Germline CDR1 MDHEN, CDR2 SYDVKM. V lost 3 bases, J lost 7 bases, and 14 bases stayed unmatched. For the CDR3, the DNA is TGTGCCAGCAGTTTGTCCAGGGGGCTTCTCCTGAGGGAGCAGTACTTC. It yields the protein CASSLSRGLLLREQYF.

For the CDR3, the DNA is TGTGCCAGCAGTGCTTGGACAGGGGACGGGGAGCAGTACTTC. It encodes CASSAWTGDGEQYF. The chain couples TRBV6-1 to TRBJ2-7; 9 positions agree with TRBD1. There are 14 residues in the CDR3. CDR1 MNHNS and CDR2 SASEGT come from the germline V gene. Germline trimming cut 4 bases from V and 7 bases from J; bases unmatched to any gene: 8.